Given below is one T cell receptor (beta chain) in context. The antigen is not known. This sample was taken from a study of shared clonotypes between healthy human individuals. Study-level information: Donors, aged 18 to 49, were two women and three men. Per donor, CD8 memory used one plate, CD8 naive used two, CD4 memory used three and CD4 naive used three. Study conclusions and caveats: The authors expected sequencing depth to affect clonotype sharing among donors. About 5% of naive CD4 clonotypes were shared across a handful of donors.

The V gene's germline CDR1 is MNHEY and CDR2 SMNVEV (reference sequence). The CDR3 is 17 residues long. V trimming: 2 bases; J trimming: 0 bases; junction bases outside the gene matches: 5. Naive CD8 cells lacked CD45RO, underwent positive selection for CCR7 and left out terminally differentiated effector memory CD45RA+ cells. Repertoires were generated with immunoSEQ multiplex PCR, while TCRdb's copy carries only in-frame clones and drops some. The repertoire includes more than 600,000 clones, about 90% of them detected once, and approximately 22% sits in the top ten. Sequences were obtained from naive CD8+ T cells sorted from blood. The receptor's source is a man aged 25-45 years in good health. The V and J genes are TRBV27 and TRBJ2-2; 8 positions agree with TRBD1. CDR3 bases: TGTGCCAGCAGTTTAACCGGGACAGGAACGAACACCGGGGAGCTGTTTTTT. Translation gives CASSLTGTGTNTGELFF.